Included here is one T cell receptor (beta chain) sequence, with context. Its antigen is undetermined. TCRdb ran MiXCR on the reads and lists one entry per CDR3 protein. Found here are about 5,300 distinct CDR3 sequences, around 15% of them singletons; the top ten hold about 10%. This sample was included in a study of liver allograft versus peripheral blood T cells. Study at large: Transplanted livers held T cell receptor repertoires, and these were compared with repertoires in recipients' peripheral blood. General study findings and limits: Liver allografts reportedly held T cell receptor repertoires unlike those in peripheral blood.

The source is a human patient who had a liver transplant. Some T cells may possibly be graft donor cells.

In DNA form, the CDR3 reads TGTGCCAGCAGCTTAGACAGGGGGCCCTACGAGCAGTACTTC. Amino acids: CASSLDRGPYEQYF. This chain joins TRBV7-2 and TRBJ2-7; 9 nucleotides align to TRBD1. V gave up 1 base and J gave up 2 bases; unmatched junction bases: 0. Germline CDR1 is SGHTA and CDR2 is FQGNSA. The CDR3 runs 14 residues.